The present T cell receptor beta chain was sequenced within a study of blood T cell repertoires in COVID-19. Looking at the study overall: Samples of COVID-19 (acute and convalescent) were obtained from the United States, Italy and Spain. T cells, B-cell-depleted T cells, or PBMCs provided the cDNA or gDNA that served as material.

Per the germline V gene, CDR1 is MNHEY and CDR2 is SMNVEV (reference sequence). Trimming took off 6 bases at V and 4 bases at J, with 15 bases between the two ends. The CDR3 length is 15 residues. Methods used by the authors: Reference gene primer amplification gave nucleated cell count estimates. The table came from immunoSEQ multiplex PCR; TCRdb's copy has only in-frame clones and leaves some out. That table furnishes V, J and clone size, whereas the DNA furnished D and trimming. The table lists about 20,000 clones, about 89% of them singletons. The sequence came from a human donor with active COVID-19. The donor label of this sample is uncertain. The chain recombines TRBV27 with TRBJ1-4; TRBD1 might be the D (5 bases). The material sequenced was peripheral blood. For the CDR3, the DNA is TGTGCCAGCAGAACAGCGACAGAGTTTAATGAAAAACTGTTTTTT. This translates into CASRTATEFNEKLFF. Together with reference TRBV27 and TRBJ1-4, the CDR3 gives the full variable domain: EAQVTQNPRYLITVTGKKLTVTCSQNMNHEYMSWYRQDPGLGLRQIYYSMNVEVTDKGDVPEGYKVSRKEKRNFPLILESPSPNQTSLYFCASRTATEFNEKLFFGSGTQLSVL.